The 17 T cell receptor beta chains below were found in one sample sequenced in a study of shared clonotypes between healthy human individuals. Libraries were prepared by immunoSEQ multiplex PCR; TCRdb keeps only in-frame clonotypes and omits some of them. Of fewer than 2.5 million clones listed, approximately 93% are singletons. Sequencing was performed on naive CD4+ T cells from PBMCs. The subset is: CD45RA+ positively selected. The receptor set was obtained from a man between 18 and 35 years old in good health. Some clones in this sample may be carry-over from other donors' samples.

This chain joins TRBV28 and TRBJ2-3; TRBD2 is a possible D gene (7 bases). The CDR3 contains 15 residues. Germline assignment: CDR1 MDHEN and CDR2 SYDVKM. V lost 10 bases and J lost 5, with 22 bases in between. CDR3 nucleotide sequence: TGTGCCAATTCCGGGGGCGGGAGCTTTAAAGATACGCAGTATTTT. Its protein is CANSGGGSFKDTQYF.

The chain is built from TRBV18 and TRBJ2-1, with 9 bases identical to TRBD2. The CDR3 loop spans 16 amino acids. Germline CDR1 and CDR2: KGHSH and LQKENI. With V trimmed by 0 bases and J by 8 bases, 8 bases remained unmatched. The CDR3 sequence is CASSPPRREGQDEQFF. The CDR3 DNA reads TGTGCCAGCTCACCACCGAGGCGGGAGGGCCAGGATGAGCAGTTCTTC. The variable domain in full, with the rest retrieved from reference TRBV18 and TRBJ2-1, is NAGVMQNPRHLVRRRGQEARLRCSPMKGHSHVYWYRQLPEEGLKFMVYLQKENIIDESGMPKERFSAEFPKEGPSILRIQQVVRGDSAAYFCASSPPRREGQDEQFFGPGTRLTVL.

The rearrangement uses TRBV27 and TRBJ2-3, with 12 bases lining up with TRBD2. The CDR3 has 15 amino acids. Germline V CDR1 and CDR2: MNHEY, SMNVEV (reference sequence). The V gene end was trimmed by 8 bases and the J gene end by 5 bases; junction bases not matched to a gene: 8. CDR3 nucleotides: TGTGCCAGCTATAAGACTAGCGGGAGCGTAGATACGCAGTATTTT. Translated: CASYKTSGSVDTQYF.

The rearrangement uses TRBV11-2 and TRBJ2-7; 8 bases map to TRBD2. Looked up from germline, CDR1 is SGHAT and CDR2 is FQNNGV. The junction had 5 bases not matched to a gene; V was cut back by 5 bases and J by 2 bases. This CDR3 region has 14 residues. The CDR3 loop is CASSHSGTPYEQYF. In DNA form, the CDR3 reads TGTGCCAGCAGCCATAGCGGGACCCCCTACGAGCAGTACTTC.

The chain carries TRBV19 and TRBJ1-1; D perhaps matches TRBD1 (5 bases). V lost 1 base, J lost 0 bases, and 12 bases lay in between. CDR1 is LNHDA, CDR2 SQIVND, per germline (reference sequence). This CDR3 is 16 amino acids long. In nucleotides, the CDR3 is TGTGCCAGTAGTATAGTGGGGGGGAGTATGAACACTGAAGCTTTCTTT. It encodes CASSIVGGSMNTEAFF. The full variable domain, with the rest looked up from reference TRBV19 and TRBJ1-1, is DGGITQSPKYLFRKEGQNVTLSCEQNLNHDAMYWYRQDPGQGLRLIYYSQIVNDFQKGDIAEGYSVSREKKESFPLTVTSAQKNPTAFYLCASSIVGGSMNTEAFFGQGTRLTVV.

This chain uses TRBV28 with TRBJ1-1; D uncertain. Germline CDR1 and CDR2: MDHEN and SYDVKM. Trimming shortened V by 2 bases and J by 5 bases, and 6 bases separated the two germline ends. The CDR3 has 12 residues. CDR3 residues: CASSLPVTEAFF. CDR3 bases: TGTGCCAGCAGTTTACCAGTGACTGAAGCTTTCTTT. Drawing the rest from reference TRBV28 and TRBJ1-1, the complete variable domain is DVKVTQSSRYLVKRTGEKVFLECVQDMDHENMFWYRQDPGLGLRLIYFSYDVKMKEKGDIPEGYSVSREKKERFSLILESASTNQTSMYLCASSLPVTEAFFGQGTRLTVV.

The rearrangement uses TRBV7-8 and TRBJ1-4; D is unclear. Germline V gene sequence: CDR1 SGHVS, CDR2 FQNEAQ. The CDR3 totals 14 residues. V was trimmed by 2 bases and J by 7 bases, leaving 11 bases between them. The CDR3 sequence: CASSLQHRGEKLFF. The CDR3 DNA reads TGTGCCAGCAGCTTACAGCATCGCGGTGAAAAACTGTTTTTT.

V and J are TRBV29-1 and TRBJ2-3; D perhaps matches TRBD2 (5 bases). V lost 4 bases, J lost 2 bases, and 10 bases lay in between. The CDR3 length is 13 residues. Germline values: CDR1 SQVTM, CDR2 ANQGSEA. The CDR3 loop is CSVVRGNTDTQYF. The CDR3 DNA reads as TGCAGCGTTGTTCGAGGGAACACAGATACGCAGTATTTT.

In this sample, this clone turned up a few times. This rearrangement joins TRBV7-3 to TRBJ2-6; D gene ambiguous. The CDR3 contains 15 residues. From germline, CDR1 is SGHTA and CDR2 FQGTGA. Deletions cut 5 bases from V and 0 bases from J, with 8 bases between. The CDR3 sequence: CASSLHSSGANVLTF. Written as DNA, the CDR3 is TGTGCCAGCAGCCTCCATAGCTCTGGGGCCAACGTCCTGACTTTC. Full variable domain (rest looked up from reference TRBV7-3 and TRBJ2-6): GAGVSQTPSNKVTEKGKYVELRCDPISGHTALYWYRQSLGQGPEFLIYFQGTGAADDSGLPNDRFFAVRPEGSVSTLKIQRTERGDSAVYLCASSLHSSGANVLTFGAGSRLTVL.

The chain employs TRBV7-9 and TRBJ1-5; 8 nucleotides match TRBD1. V was clipped by 6 bases and J by 7 bases; unmatched bases: 5. The CDR3 covers 13 residues. Germline assignment: CDR1 SEHNR and CDR2 FQNEAQ (reference sequence). CDR3 protein: CASRGDRGQPQHF. CDR3 DNA sequence: TGTGCCAGCAGAGGAGACAGGGGCCAGCCCCAGCATTTT.

This clone has just one count. The CDR3 reads CAISEPGQGSPGELFF. The CDR3 DNA follows: TGTGCCATCAGTGAGCCGGGACAGGGGTCCCCCGGGGAGCTGTTTTTT. The V gene is TRBV10-3, the J gene TRBJ2-2, with 10 bases matching TRBD1. This CDR3 region has 16 residues. Germline CDR1 ENHRY, CDR2 SYGVKD. Trimming took 2 bases from V and 6 from J; bases not matched to a gene: 6.

This chain uses TRBV29-1 with TRBJ2-6; the D gene is possibly TRBD2 (6 bases). Germline V gives CDR1 SQVTM, CDR2 ANQGSEA. The CDR3 has 15 residues. Trimming stripped 4 bases from V and 2 bases from J, with 12 bases between. The chain's CDR3 is CSVVGGATGANVLTF. DNA for the CDR3: TGCAGCGTTGTGGGGGGTGCCACTGGGGCCAACGTCCTGACTTTC.

The chain links TRBV2 to TRBJ2-5; 9 bases fit TRBD1. CDR1 is SNHLY, CDR2 FYNNEI, per germline. After removal of 7 bases from V and 5 bases from J, the junction contained 8 bases not matched to a gene. The CDR3 totals 14 residues. The CDR3 DNA reads TGTGCCAGCAAAGCGGGACAGGGTTCTGAGACCCAGTACTTC. This codes for CASKAGQGSETQYF.

This chain connects TRBV28 to TRBJ2-5; 8 nucleotides agree with TRBD2. The CDR3 runs 14 residues. V was pared by 7 bases and J by 4 bases, with 8 bases of the junction left unmatched. The germline CDR1 and CDR2 sequences are MDHEN and SYDVKM. CDR3 DNA: TGTGCCAGCACCGGGGGGGGCGCGGGAGAGACCCAGTACTTC. This sequence encodes CASTGGGAGETQYF.

The chain joins TRBV7-9 to TRBJ2-1; D is possibly TRBD1 (6 bases). The CDR3 extends over 15 amino acids. Germline-derived CDR1 and CDR2 are SEHNR and FQNEAQ (reference sequence). V was shortened by 5 bases and J by 5 bases, with 16 bases between the two germline ends. The CDR3 DNA is TGTGCCAGCAGCCCGGCCGGGACAACCAACAATGAGCAGTTCTTC. Amino acids: CASSPAGTTNNEQFF.

This clone was counted between two and nine times. The V call is TRBV5-1, the J call TRBJ1-1, with no clear D. Germline CDR1 reads SGHRS; CDR2 reads YFSETQ. This CDR3 has 13 residues. V shed 1 base and J shed 5 bases, with 9 bases lying between them. CDR3 region: CASSLLEGTEAFF. In DNA, the CDR3 is TGCGCCAGCAGCTTGTTGGAAGGGACTGAAGCTTTCTTT.

This chain joins TRBV27 and TRBJ1-2, with D perhaps matching TRBD1 (6 bases). V gave up 4 bases and J gave up 7 bases, with 16 bases separating them. This CDR3 is 14 amino acids long. In germline, CDR1 is MNHEY, CDR2 SMNVEV (reference sequence). CDR3 amino acids: CASSSPGGPGGYTF. The DNA of the CDR3 is TGTGCCAGCAGTTCTCCGGGGGGGCCCGGTGGCTACACCTTC.